This TCR beta chain was obtained from a study of long-term antiretroviral therapy in people with HIV. This CDR3 is 15 amino acids long. The V and J ends lost 3 bases and 1 base respectively, with 12 bases between them. Germline V CDR1 and CDR2: LNHDA, SQIVND (reference sequence). At the survey level, the v3.0 immunoSEQ assay was run. The method was immunoSEQ multiplex PCR; TCRdb's version includes in-frame clones alone and lacks a portion of them. Of 15,000 to 20,000 clones listed, around 80% are singletons. The TCR was taken from a woman younger than 35 with HIV. Sequencing was performed on unsorted PBMCs, taken 0.6 years after starting antiretroviral therapy. The chain recombines TRBV19 with TRBJ1-1, with D possibly TRBD1 on 6 matching bases. For the CDR3, the DNA is TGTGCCAGTAGTATGGGGGCGTCCGGGAACACTGAAGCTTTCTTT. The encoded protein is CASSMGASGNTEAFF.